The rows below give T cell receptor beta chains drawn from one sample of a study of blood T cells in healthy people across ages. TCRdb re-called the 5' RACE reads with MiXCR, one entry per CDR3 protein. Among fewer than 2,000,000 distinct CDR3 sequences, about 32% were seen once, and the ten largest hold around 11%. Sequencing was carried out using blood. The receptors were sampled from a woman aged 25 to 45 in good health. The CDR3 runs from the conserved cysteine through the conserved F or W. A D gene is named only where the DNA matches it firmly. Some rows mark clone size as missing; the rest say once, few, many or name a class of expanded clone.

size	V	J	D	length	CDR3	DNA
NA	TRBV4-1	TRBJ2-5	TRBD2	15	CASSYGLADQETQYF	TGCGCCAGCAGCTACGGACTAGCGGATCAAGAGACCCAGTACTTC
NA	TRBV6-1	TRBJ1-1	NA	13	CASSGQVVTEAFF	TGTGCCAGCAGTGGACAGGTAGTGACTGAAGCTTTCTTT
NA	TRBV5-6	TRBJ2-1	NA	12	CASSWGILGQFF	TGTGCCAGCAGCTGGGGCATCCTTGGGCAGTTCTTC
NA	TRBV9	TRBJ1-3	NA	15	CASIHGGEGGNTIYF	TGTGCCAGCATACATGGGGGGGAGGGAGGAAACACCATATATTTT
few	TRBV4-1	TRBJ2-5	NA	14	CASSQVGAEETQYF	TGCGCCAGCAGCCAAGTGGGGGCAGAAGAGACCCAGTACTTC
NA	TRBV6-1	TRBJ1-5	NA	22	CASSEVLQVAGQGIYSNQPQHF	TGTGCCAGCAGTGAGGTTTTGCAGGTGGCGGGGCAGGGAATTTATAGCAATCAGCCCCAGCATTTT
many	TRBV4-1	TRBJ2-5	NA	13	CASSQWRKETQYF	TGCGCCAGCAGCCAATGGCGAAAAGAGACCCAGTACTTC
NA	TRBV28	TRBJ1-5	NA	15	CACRYQGRRNQPQHF	TGTGCCTGCAGATACCAGGGTAGGCGCAATCAGCCCCAGCATTTT
many	TRBV20-1	TRBJ2-1	TRBD1	14	CSAQQGETYNEQFF	TGCAGTGCCCAACAGGGGGAGACGTACAATGAGCAGTTCTTC
once	TRBV10-3	TRBJ2-7	TRBD2	15	CAISGGTRGSYEQYF	TGTGCCATCAGTGGGGGGACTAGGGGCTCCTACGAGCAGTACTTC
NA	TRBV27	TRBJ2-5	TRBD2	14	CASRGAGGRETQYF	TGTGCCAGCAGGGGAGCGGGGGGTCGGGAGACCCAGTACTTC
many	TRBV5-1	TRBJ1-1	TRBD1	14	CASSPDRGSTEAFF	TGTGCCAGCTCACCCGACAGGGGGTCCACTGAAGCTTTCTTT
many	TRBV15	TRBJ2-5	NA	12	CATSREAETQYF	TGTGCCACCAGCAGAGAAGCGGAGACCCAGTACTTC
NA	TRBV30	TRBJ2-7	TRBD2	14	CARGGSPTSYEQYF	TGTGCCCGGGGGGGGAGCCCCACCTCCTACGAGCAGTACTTC
NA	TRBV30	TRBJ1-1	NA	11	CAWSDLTEAFF	TGTGCCTGGAGTGACCTCACTGAAGCTTTCTTT
NA	TRBV5-1	TRBJ2-7	NA	16	CASSLPAASLDYEQYF	TGCGCCAGCAGCTTGCCCGCGGCTAGCCTGGACTACGAGCAGTACTTC
NA	TRBV6-6	TRBJ2-6	TRBD1	17	CASSWDDRGGGANVLTF	TGTGCCAGCAGTTGGGATGACAGGGGTGGTGGGGCCAACGTCCTGACTTTC
many	TRBV4-1	TRBJ2-5	NA	18	CASSQDPGPLRSQETQYF	TGCGCCAGCAGCCAGGATCCGGGACCCTTACGGTCCCAAGAGACCCAGTACTTC
few	TRBV20-1	TRBJ2-7	NA	15	CSASLISGRAYEQYF	TGCAGTGCTAGCCTCATAAGCGGCAGAGCCTACGAGCAGTACTTC
NA	TRBV3-1	TRBJ2-1	TRBD2	17	CASSQDTLAGVRNEQFF	TGTGCCAGCAGCCAAGACACCCTAGCGGGAGTGCGGAATGAGCAGTTCTTC
many	TRBV29-1	TRBJ1-2	NA	13	CSVVYGAGKYYTF	TGCAGCGTTGTTTATGGGGCAGGAAAATACTACACCTTC
few	TRBV6-6	TRBJ2-7	NA	15	CASSIQFGATYEQYF	TGTGCCAGCAGTATTCAATTCGGGGCAACCTACGAGCAGTACTTC
NA	TRBV27	TRBJ2-7	NA	16	CASSSRVGRDSYERYF	TGTGCCAGCAGTTCCCGAGTGGGACGGGACTCCTACGAGCGGTACTTC
few	TRBV10-3	TRBJ2-7	NA	14	CAISESGPTYEQYF	TGTGCCATCAGTGAGTCCGGCCCCACCTACGAGCAGTACTTC
few	TRBV12-3/TRBV12-4	TRBJ1-1	NA	11	CASINGVEAFF	TGTGCCAGTATCAACGGGGTTGAAGCTTTCTTT
NA	TRBV20-1	TRBJ2-5	TRBD1	15	CSARRADRGGETQYF	TGCAGTGCTAGACGCGCGGACAGGGGGGGAGAGACCCAGTACTTC
many	TRBV6-6	TRBJ2-4	NA	13	CASSSSGSDIQYF	NA